This T cell receptor (beta chain) was recorded in a study of human T cells and chemical hapten exposure. TCRdb re-called the RACE reads with MiXCR, one entry per CDR3 protein. The table lists 55,000 to 75,000 distinct CDR3 sequences, around 7% of them singletons. The CDR3 has 14 amino acids. V was cut by 4 bases and J by 3 bases, with 13 bases left in between. Per germline, CDR1 SGHVS and CDR2 FNYEAQ. Study observations and caveats: Expanded TCRs produced significantly more large CDR3 similarity clusters than controls did.

The time point: pre-sensitization, week 0. Treatment here: therapeutic diphenylcyclopropenone sensitization with weekly scalp DPC. This clonotype was picked up many times. Antigen specificity is unknown. The sample in question was whole blood, obtained in connection with sensitization to the hapten diphenylcyclopropenone (DPC). The receptor comes from a woman aged 25 to 39 with alopecia areata. Some clones in this sample may be carry-over from other donors' samples. The chain employs TRBV7-6 and TRBJ2-7; a weak D match, TRBD1 (6 bases). Written as DNA, the CDR3 is TGTGCCAGCAGCTCAGCAGGGGCGGACTACGAGCAGTACTTC. Translating gives CASSSAGADYEQYF.